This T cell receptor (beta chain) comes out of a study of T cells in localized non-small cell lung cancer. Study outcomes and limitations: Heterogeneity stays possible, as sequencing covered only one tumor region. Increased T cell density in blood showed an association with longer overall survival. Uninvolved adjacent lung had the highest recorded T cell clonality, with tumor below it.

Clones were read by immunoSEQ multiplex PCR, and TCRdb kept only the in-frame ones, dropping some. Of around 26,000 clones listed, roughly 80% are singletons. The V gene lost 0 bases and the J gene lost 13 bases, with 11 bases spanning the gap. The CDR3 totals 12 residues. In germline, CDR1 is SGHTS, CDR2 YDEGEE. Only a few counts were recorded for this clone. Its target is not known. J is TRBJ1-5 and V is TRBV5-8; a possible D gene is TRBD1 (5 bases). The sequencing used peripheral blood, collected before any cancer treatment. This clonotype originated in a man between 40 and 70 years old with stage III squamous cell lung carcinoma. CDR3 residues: CASSLAPGAQHF. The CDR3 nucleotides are TGTGCCAGCAGCTTGGCCCCCGGGGCGCAGCATTTT.